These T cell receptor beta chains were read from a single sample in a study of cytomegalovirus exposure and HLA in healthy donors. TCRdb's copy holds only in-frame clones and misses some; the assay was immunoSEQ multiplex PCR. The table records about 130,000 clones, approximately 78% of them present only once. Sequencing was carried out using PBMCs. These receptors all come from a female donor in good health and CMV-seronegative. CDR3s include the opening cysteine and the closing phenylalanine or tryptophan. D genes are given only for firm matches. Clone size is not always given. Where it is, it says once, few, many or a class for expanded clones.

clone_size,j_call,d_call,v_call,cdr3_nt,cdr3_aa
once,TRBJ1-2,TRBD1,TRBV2,TGTGCCAGCAGCCTACTTACAGGGGCTAACTATGGCTACACCTTC,CASSLLTGANYGYTF
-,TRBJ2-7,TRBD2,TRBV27,TGTGCCAGCAGTTTCGGAGCGGGGTCCCCCTACGAGCAGTACTTC,CASSFGAGSPYEQYF
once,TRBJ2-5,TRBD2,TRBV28,TGTCTAGCGGGAGCCATATGGGCGCCCCGAGAGACCCAGTACTTC,CLAGAIWAPRETQYF
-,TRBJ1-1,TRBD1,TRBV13,TGTGCCAGCAGCTCGCTCCGTGACAGGGCGAACACTGAAGCTTTCTTT,CASSSLRDRANTEAFF
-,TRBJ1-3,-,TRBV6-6,TGTGCCAGCAGCGAGGTCGCCTCTGGAAACACCATATATTTT,CASSEVASGNTIYF
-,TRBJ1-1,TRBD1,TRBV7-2,TGTGCCAGCAGCCTAGAAGGGGGGACAGTCTTAGAAGCTTTCTTT,CASSLEGGTVLEAFF
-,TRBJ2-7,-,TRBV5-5,TGTGCCAGCAGCCCAGGACCAGGGGGGTACGAGCAGTACTTC,CASSPGPGGYEQYF
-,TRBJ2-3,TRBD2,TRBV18,TGTGCCAGCGGGAGGGCAGATACGCAGTATTTT,CASGRADTQYF
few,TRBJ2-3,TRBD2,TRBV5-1,TGCGCCAGCAGCTTGGTAGCGGGGTCCACAGATACGCAGTATTTT,CASSLVAGSTDTQYF
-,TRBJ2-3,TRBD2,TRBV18,TGTGCCAGCTCCCCCTCTAGCGGCATGGCGAGAGATACGCAGTATTTT,CASSPSSGMARDTQYF
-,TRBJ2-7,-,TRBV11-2,TGTGCCAGCAGCCAAGACAGGTACGAGCAGTACTTC,CASSQDRYEQYF
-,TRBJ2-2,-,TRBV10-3,TGTGCCATCATAGCACAGAACACCGGGGAGCTGTTTTTT,CAIIAQNTGELFF
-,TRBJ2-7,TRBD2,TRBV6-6,TGTGCCAGCAGTCCCCGGGGAGCGGGAGACATCTACGAGCAGTACTTC,CASSPRGAGDIYEQYF
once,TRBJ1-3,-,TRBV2,TGTGCCAGCAGTGAAGTGGGACACGGATCTGGAAACACCATATATTTT,CASSEVGHGSGNTIYF
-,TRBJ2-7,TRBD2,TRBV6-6,TGTGCCAGCAGTGGACTAGCCCCCTACGAGCAGTACTTC,CASSGLAPYEQYF
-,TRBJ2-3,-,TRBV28,TGTGCCAGCAGTTTATTTAGGCAGGGGAGCACAGATACGCAGTATTTT,CASSLFRQGSTDTQYF
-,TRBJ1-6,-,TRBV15,TGTGCCACCAGCAGAGCACAGGGCAGCTCCTATAATTCACCCCTCCACTTT,CATSRAQGSSYNSPLHF
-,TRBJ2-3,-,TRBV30,TGTGCCTGGAGTGTACTTGGGAGTGTGGGAGATACGCAGTATTTT,CAWSVLGSVGDTQYF
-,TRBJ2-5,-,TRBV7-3,TGTGCCAGCAGCCCAACGGGACACCGGTCCCAAGAGACCCAGTACTTC,CASSPTGHRSQETQYF
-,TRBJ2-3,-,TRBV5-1,TGCGCCAGCAGCTTGGCCGCAGATACGCAGTATTTT,CASSLAADTQYF
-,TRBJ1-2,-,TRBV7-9,TGTGCCAGCAGCTTAGTTGGCCTGCTCTATGGCTACACCTTC,CASSLVGLLYGYTF
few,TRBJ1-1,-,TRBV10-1,TGCGCCAGCCACGGAGGTGGTGAAGCTTTCTTT,CASHGGGEAFF
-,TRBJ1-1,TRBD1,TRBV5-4,TGTGCCAGCAGCCGACAGGGCTGGGTTATGAACACTGAAGCTTTCTTT,CASSRQGWVMNTEAFF
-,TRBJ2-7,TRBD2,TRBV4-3,TGCGCCAGCAGCCAAGATCCCACTAGCGGATTAGTGGAGCAGTACTTC,CASSQDPTSGLVEQYF
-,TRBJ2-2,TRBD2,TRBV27,TGTGCCAGCAGTTTATGGGGACTAAGACTAGCGGGAGCTACCGGGGAGCTGTTTTTT,CASSLWGLRLAGATGELFF
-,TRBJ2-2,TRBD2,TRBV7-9,TGTGCCAGCAGCTACGGACTAGCGGGAGTGGCCGGGGAGCTGTTTTTT,CASSYGLAGVAGELFF
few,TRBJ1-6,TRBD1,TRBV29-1,TGCAGCGTCCGGACAGGGGAAAGGAAACCCCTCCACTTT,CSVRTGERKPLHF
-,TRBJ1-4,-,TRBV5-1,TGCGCCAGCAGAGTCAGTTCAACTAATGAAAAACTGTTTTTT,CASRVSSTNEKLFF
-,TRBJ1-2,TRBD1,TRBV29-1,TGCAGCGTTGGTAAGTGGGACAGGAGGGCTTCGGTACATGGCTACACCTTC,CSVGKWDRRASVHGYTF
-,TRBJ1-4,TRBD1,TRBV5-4,TGTGCCAGCAGCCCCGGCGGCAGGGGGCGCGAGGGTAATGAAAAACTGTTTTTT,CASSPGGRGREGNEKLFF
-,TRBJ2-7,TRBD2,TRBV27,TGTGCCAGCAGTCCAGGACTAGGAACCTACGAGCAGTACTTC,CASSPGLGTYEQYF
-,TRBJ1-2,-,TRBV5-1,TGCGCCAGCAGCAAGGACATGCGTGGCTACACCTTC,CASSKDMRGYTF
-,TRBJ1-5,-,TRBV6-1,TGTGCCAGCAGTGAAATCTCCCAGAATCAGCCCCAGCATTTT,CASSEISQNQPQHF
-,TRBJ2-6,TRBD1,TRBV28,TGTGCCAGCAGTTCCGCGATAGGACAGGGGGACTCTGGGGCCAACGTCCTGACTTTC,CASSSAIGQGDSGANVLTF
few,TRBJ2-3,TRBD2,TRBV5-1,TGCGCCAGCAGCTTGGTAGTAGCGGGAACTTCAGATACGCAGTATTTT,CASSLVVAGTSDTQYF
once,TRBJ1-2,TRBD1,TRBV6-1,TGTGCCAGCAGTGAATGGGGACAGGGGGTCCATGGCTACACCTTC,CASSEWGQGVHGYTF
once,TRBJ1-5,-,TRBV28,TGTGCCAGCAGTTTCCCGACAGGCAATCAGCCCCAGCATTTT,CASSFPTGNQPQHF
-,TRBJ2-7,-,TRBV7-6,TGTGCCAGCAGCCATAGCGGAGCCTCCTACGAGCAGTACTTC,CASSHSGASYEQYF
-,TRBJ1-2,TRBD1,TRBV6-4,TGTGCCAGCAGTGACTCGATTGTAGGGGGCCTATACTATGGCTACACCTTC,CASSDSIVGGLYYGYTF
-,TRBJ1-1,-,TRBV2,TGTGCCAGCAGTGATCTAGAGGCCACTGAAGCTTTCTTT,CASSDLEATEAFF
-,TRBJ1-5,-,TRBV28,TGTGCCAGCAGTCTCGACCCAGAGGGTCAGCCCCAGCATTTT,CASSLDPEGQPQHF
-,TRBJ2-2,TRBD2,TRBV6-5,TGTGCCAGCAGAGCGGGAGGTTACACCGGGGAGCTGTTTTTT,CASRAGGYTGELFF
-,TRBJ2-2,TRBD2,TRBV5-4,TGTGCCAGCAGCTTAAATCCCGGGACTAGCGTATCCGGGGAGCTGTTTTTT,CASSLNPGTSVSGELFF